The sequence of this TCR beta chain was determined in a study of cytomegalovirus exposure and HLA in healthy donors. Study findings and constraints: Rarity characterized most TCR sequences, yet some public TCRs appeared in many donors. Clonal expansion was found to be greater in HLA-associated TCR beta chains than in equally common others in a later analysis. In an earlier analysis, most TCR beta V segments were productive about 87% or about 30% of the time.

Regarding this clone: The antigen remains unidentified.

The V gene's germline CDR1 is LGHNA and CDR2 YSLEER. The CDR3 spans 14 residues. V lost 0 bases and J 7 bases, leaving 10 bases between the germline ends. Primers included in the PCR were 60 Vbeta and 13 Jbeta primers. Profiling relied on immunoSEQ multiplex PCR, and the TCRdb table lists in-frame clones only, not all of them. The table lists about 160,000 clones, almost 80% of them singletons. The rearrangement uses TRBV4-3 and TRBJ1-5; D is perhaps TRBD1 (5 bases). This TCR was sampled from a man in his thirties or forties in good health and CMV-seronegative. The sample was PBMCs. The CDR3 protein is CASSQDPGRQPQHF. DNA for the CDR3: TGCGCCAGCAGCCAAGATCCAGGGCGACAGCCCCAGCATTTT.